The source of this TCR beta chain is a study of metastatic and nonmetastatic thyroid tumors. General observations from the study: For both blood and tumor, malignant thyroid tumors reportedly showed significantly higher TCR beta diversity than benign nodules did.

Ten or more counts support this clone. Its target is unknown. The CDR3 covers 13 residues. CDR1 and CDR2 (germline): DFQATT, SNEGSKA (reference sequence). V trimming: 5 bases; J trimming: 6 bases; junction bases outside the gene matches: 5. As handled by the study authors: Researchers built a distant-metastasis classifier for papillary thyroid cancer that drew on CDR3 differences across clinicopathological groups. TCRdb reanalyzed the PCR reads with MiXCR. Here the V and J calls rest on TCRdb's processing, not on the authors' analysis. The profile covers 40,000 to 55,000 clones, with approximately 15% appearing a single time and approximately 3% taken by the ten largest. Nobody among the patients had been given any treatment before thyroid surgery.

This TCR came from a female donor with papillary thyroid cancer or a benign thyroid nodule (not recorded which). Some clones in this sample may be carry-over from other donors' samples. Sequencing was done on a sample of blood. The V and J genes are TRBV20-1 and TRBJ2-1; TRBD1 matches at 9 bases. CDR3 DNA sequence: TGCAGTGCTCCGGGACAGGGAGGCAATGAGCAGTTCTTC. Protein: CSAPGQGGNEQFF.